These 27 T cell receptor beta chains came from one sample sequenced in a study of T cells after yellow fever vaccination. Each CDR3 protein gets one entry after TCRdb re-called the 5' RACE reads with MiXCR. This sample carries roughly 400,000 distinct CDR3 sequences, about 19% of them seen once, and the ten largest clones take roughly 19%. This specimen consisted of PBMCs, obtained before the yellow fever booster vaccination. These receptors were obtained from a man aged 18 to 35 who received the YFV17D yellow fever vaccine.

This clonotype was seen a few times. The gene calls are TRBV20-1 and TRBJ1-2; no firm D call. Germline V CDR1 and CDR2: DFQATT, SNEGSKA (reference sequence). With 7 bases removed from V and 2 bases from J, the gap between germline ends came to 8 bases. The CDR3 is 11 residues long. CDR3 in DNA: TGCAGTGGAGGACGGAACTATGGCTACACCTTC. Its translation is CSGGRNYGYTF.

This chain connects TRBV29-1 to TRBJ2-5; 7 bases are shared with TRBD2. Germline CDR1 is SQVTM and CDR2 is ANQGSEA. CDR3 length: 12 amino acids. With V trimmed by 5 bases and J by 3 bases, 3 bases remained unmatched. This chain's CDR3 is CSVYLAEETQYF. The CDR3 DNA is TGCAGCGTTTATCTAGCGGAAGAGACCCAGTACTTC.

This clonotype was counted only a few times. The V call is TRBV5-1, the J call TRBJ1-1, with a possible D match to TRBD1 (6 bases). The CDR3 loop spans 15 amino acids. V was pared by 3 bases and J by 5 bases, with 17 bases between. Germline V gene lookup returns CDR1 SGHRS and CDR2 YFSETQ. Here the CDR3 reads CASSYIQGAETEAFF. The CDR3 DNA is TGCGCCAGCAGCTACATACAGGGTGCAGAGACTGAAGCTTTCTTT. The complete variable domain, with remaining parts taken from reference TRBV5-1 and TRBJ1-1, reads KAGVTQTPRYLIKTRGQQVTLSCSPISGHRSVSWYQQTPGQGLQFLFEYFSETQRNKGNFPGRFSGRQFSNSRSEMNVSTLELGDSALYLCASSYIQGAETEAFFGQGTRLTVV.

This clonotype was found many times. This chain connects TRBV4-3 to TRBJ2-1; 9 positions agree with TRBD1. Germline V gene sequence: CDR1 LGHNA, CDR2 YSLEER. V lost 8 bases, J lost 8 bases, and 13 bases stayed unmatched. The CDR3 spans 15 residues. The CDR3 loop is CASALDRGIVYEQFF. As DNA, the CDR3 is TGCGCCAGCGCCCTGGACAGGGGAATCGTTTATGAGCAGTTCTTC.

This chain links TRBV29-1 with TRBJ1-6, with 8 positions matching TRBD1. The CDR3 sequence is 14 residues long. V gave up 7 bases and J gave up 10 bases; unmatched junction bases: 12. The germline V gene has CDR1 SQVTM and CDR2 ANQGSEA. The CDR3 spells CSAVTGEVGSPLHF. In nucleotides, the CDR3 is TGCAGCGCTGTGACAGGGGAGGTTGGATCACCCCTCCACTTT.

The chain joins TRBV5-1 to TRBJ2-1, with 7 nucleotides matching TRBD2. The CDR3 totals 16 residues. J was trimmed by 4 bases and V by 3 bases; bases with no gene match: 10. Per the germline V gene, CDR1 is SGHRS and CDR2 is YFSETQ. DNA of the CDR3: TGCGCCAGCAGCTCCGGGGATAGCGGGCTATACAATGAGCAGTTCTTC. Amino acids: CASSSGDSGLYNEQFF. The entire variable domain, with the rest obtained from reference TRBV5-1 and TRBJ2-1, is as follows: KAGVTQTPRYLIKTRGQQVTLSCSPISGHRSVSWYQQTPGQGLQFLFEYFSETQRNKGNFPGRFSGRQFSNSRSEMNVSTLELGDSALYLCASSSGDSGLYNEQFFGPGTRLTVL.

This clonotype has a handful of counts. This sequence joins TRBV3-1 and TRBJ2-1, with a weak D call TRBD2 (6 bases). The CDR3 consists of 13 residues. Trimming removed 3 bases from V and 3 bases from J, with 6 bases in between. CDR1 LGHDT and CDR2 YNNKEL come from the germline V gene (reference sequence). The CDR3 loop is CASSQEGYNEQFF. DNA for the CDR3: TGTGCCAGCAGCCAGGAGGGCTACAATGAGCAGTTCTTC.

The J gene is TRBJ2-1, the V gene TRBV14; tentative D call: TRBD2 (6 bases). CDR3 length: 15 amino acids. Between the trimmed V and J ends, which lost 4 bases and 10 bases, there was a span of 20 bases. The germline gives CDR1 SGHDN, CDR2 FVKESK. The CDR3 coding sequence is TGTGCCAGCAGCCGACGGGACGGCGGGGCGACGGAGCAGTTCTTC. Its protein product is CASSRRDGGATEQFF.

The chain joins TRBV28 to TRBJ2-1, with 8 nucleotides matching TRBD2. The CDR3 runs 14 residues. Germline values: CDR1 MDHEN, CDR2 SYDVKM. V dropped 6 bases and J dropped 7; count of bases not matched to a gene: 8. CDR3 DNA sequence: TGTGCCAGCAGAATCGGGGGGGGTGTTAATGAGCAGTTCTTC. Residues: CASRIGGGVNEQFF.

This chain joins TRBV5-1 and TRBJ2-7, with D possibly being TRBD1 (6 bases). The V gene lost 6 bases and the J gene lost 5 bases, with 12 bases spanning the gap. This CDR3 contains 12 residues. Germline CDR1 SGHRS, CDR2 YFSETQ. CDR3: CASKGQRNEQYF. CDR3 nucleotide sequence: TGCGCCAGCAAAGGACAGCGTAACGAGCAGTACTTC.

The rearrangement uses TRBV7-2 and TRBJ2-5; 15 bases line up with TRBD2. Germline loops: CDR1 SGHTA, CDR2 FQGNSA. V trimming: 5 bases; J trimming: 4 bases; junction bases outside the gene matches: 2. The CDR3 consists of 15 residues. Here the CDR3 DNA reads TGTGCCAGCAGCGCGGGACTAGCGGGGGGAGAGACCCAGTACTTC. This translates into CASSAGLAGGETQYF.

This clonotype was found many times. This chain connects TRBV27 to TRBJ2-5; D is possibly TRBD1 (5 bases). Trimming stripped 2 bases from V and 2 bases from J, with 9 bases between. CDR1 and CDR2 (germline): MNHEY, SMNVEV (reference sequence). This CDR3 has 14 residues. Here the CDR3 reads CASSLDSTQETQYF. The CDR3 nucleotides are TGTGCCAGCAGTTTAGACAGCACACAAGAGACCCAGTACTTC.

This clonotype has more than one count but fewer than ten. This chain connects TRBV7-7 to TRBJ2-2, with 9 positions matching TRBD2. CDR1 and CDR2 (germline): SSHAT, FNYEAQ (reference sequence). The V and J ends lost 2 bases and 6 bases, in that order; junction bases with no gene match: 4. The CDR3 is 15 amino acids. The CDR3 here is CASSLRPSGAGELFF. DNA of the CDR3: TGTGCCAGCAGCTTACGACCTAGCGGGGCCGGGGAGCTGTTTTTT.

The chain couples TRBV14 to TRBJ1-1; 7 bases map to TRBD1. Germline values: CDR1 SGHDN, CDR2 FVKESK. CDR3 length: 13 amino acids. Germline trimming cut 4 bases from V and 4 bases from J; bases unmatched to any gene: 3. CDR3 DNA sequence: TGTGCCAGCAGCCCCTACAGGGGCACTGAAGCTTTCTTT. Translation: CASSPYRGTEAFF.

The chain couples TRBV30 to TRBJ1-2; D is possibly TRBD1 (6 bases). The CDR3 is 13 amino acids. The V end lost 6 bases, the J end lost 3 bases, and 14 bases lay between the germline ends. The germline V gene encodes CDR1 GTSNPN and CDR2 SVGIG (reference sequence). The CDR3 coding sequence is TGTGCCTGCCGCGGGGGCGAGGACTATGGCTACACCTTC. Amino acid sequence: CACRGGEDYGYTF.

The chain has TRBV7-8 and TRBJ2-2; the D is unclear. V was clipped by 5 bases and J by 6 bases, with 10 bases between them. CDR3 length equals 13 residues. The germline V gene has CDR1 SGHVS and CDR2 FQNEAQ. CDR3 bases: TGTGCCAGCAGCACCAGCCCGGCCGGGGAGCTGTTTTTT. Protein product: CASSTSPAGELFF.

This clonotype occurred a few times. Here the CDR3 DNA reads TGTGCCAGCAGCGGGAGACAGGGCGAAAAACTGTTTTTT. Translation: CASSGRQGEKLFF. The chain links TRBV6-5 to TRBJ1-4; 7 nucleotides align to TRBD1. Trimming took 6 bases from V and 8 from J; bases not matched to a gene: 6. Germline CDR1 and CDR2: MNHEY and SVGAGI. CDR3 length: 13 amino acids.

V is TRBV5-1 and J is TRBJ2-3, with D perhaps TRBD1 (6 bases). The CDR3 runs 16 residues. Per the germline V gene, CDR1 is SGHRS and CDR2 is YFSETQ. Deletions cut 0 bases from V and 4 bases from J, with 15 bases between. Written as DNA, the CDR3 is TGCGCCAGCAGCTTGGGCCCGCAGGGGAGTTCAGATACGCAGTATTTT. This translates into CASSLGPQGSSDTQYF.

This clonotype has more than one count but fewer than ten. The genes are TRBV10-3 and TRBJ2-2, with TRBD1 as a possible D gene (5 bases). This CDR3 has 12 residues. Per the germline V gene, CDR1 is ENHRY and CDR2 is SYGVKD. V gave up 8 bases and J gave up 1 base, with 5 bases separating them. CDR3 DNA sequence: TGTGCCATCCAGGGGAACACCGGGGAGCTGTTTTTT. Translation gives CAIQGNTGELFF.

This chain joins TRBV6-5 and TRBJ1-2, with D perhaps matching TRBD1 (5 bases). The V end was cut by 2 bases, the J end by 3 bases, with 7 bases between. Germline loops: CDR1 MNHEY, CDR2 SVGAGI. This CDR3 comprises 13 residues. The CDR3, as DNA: TGTGCCAGCAGTTACGGGGCTTACTATGGCTACACCTTC. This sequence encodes CASSYGAYYGYTF.

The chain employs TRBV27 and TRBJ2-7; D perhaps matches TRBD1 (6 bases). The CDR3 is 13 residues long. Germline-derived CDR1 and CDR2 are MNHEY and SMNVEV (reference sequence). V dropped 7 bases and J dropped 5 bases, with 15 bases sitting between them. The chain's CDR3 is CASTDTDRHEQYV. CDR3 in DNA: TGTGCCAGCACCGATACCGACAGGCACGAGCAGTACGTC.

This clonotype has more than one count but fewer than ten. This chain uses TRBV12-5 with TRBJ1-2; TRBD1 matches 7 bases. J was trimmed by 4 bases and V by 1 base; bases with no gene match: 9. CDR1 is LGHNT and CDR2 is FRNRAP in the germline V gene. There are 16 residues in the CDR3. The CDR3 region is CASGLGTGESSYGYTF. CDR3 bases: TGTGCTAGTGGTTTGGGGACAGGAGAGTCGTCCTATGGCTACACCTTC.

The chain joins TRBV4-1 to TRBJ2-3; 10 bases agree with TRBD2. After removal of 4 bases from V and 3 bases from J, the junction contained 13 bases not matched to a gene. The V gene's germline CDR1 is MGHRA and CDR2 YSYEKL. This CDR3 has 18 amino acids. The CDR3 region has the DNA TGCGCCAGCAGCCCTTCCTATCTAACTAGCGGGGTGACAGATACGCAGTATTTT. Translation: CASSPSYLTSGVTDTQYF.

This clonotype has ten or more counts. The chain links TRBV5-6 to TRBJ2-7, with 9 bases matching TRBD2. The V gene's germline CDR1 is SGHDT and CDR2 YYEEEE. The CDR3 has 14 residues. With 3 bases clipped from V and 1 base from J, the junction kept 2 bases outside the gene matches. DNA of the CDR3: TGTGCCAGCAGCTCGGGACTAGCTTCCTACGAGCAGTACTTC. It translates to CASSSGLASYEQYF.

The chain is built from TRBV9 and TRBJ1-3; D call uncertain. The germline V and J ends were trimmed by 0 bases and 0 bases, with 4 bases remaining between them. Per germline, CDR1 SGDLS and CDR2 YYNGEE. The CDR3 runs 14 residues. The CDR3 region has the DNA TGTGCCAGCAGCGTAGCGTACTCTGGAAACACCATATATTTT. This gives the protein CASSVAYSGNTIYF.

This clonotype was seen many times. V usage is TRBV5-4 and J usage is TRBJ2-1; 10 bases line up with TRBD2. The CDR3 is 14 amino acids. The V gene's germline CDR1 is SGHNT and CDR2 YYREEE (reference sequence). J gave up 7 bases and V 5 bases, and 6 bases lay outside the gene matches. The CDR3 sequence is CASRAGGRGNEQFF. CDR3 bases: TGTGCCAGCAGAGCGGGGGGGCGGGGGAATGAGCAGTTCTTC.

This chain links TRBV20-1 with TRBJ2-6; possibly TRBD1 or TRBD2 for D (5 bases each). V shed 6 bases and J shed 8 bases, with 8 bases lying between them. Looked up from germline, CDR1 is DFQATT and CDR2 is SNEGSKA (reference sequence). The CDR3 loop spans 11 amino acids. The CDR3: CSAPGPNVLTF. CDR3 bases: TGCAGTGCCCCGGGACCCAACGTCCTGACTTTC.